The T cell receptor (beta chain) under discussion was sequenced for a study of preoperative IRX-2 immunotherapy in early breast cancer. Trimming pared 1 base from V and 4 bases from J, leaving 10 bases between. The CDR3 loop spans 15 amino acids. Germline lookup yields CDR1 LNHDA and CDR2 SQIVND (reference sequence). Here immunoSEQ multiplex PCR was the method, and the copy in TCRdb shows in-frame clones only, minus some. The profile shows 35,000 to 45,000 clones, around 77% of them singletons. Indicated treatment: preoperative locoregional IRX-2 cytokine immunotherapy. Samples came from a phase Ib trial of preoperative locoregional IRX-2 cytokine immunotherapy.

The specimen comprised tumor tissue, sampled after IRX-2 immunotherapy. The receptor was derived from a human donor with breast cancer. The chain uses TRBV19 and TRBJ1-4; D remains ambiguous. CDR3 nucleotides: TGTGCCAGTAGTATAGCGGTGCAGGTTAATGAAAAACTGTTTTTT. Amino acids: CASSIAVQVNEKLFF. Full variable domain (missing parts from reference TRBV19 and TRBJ1-4): DGGITQSPKYLFRKEGQNVTLSCEQNLNHDAMYWYRQDPGQGLRLIYYSQIVNDFQKGDIAEGYSVSREKKESFPLTVTSAQKNPTAFYLCASSIAVQVNEKLFFGSGTQLSVL.